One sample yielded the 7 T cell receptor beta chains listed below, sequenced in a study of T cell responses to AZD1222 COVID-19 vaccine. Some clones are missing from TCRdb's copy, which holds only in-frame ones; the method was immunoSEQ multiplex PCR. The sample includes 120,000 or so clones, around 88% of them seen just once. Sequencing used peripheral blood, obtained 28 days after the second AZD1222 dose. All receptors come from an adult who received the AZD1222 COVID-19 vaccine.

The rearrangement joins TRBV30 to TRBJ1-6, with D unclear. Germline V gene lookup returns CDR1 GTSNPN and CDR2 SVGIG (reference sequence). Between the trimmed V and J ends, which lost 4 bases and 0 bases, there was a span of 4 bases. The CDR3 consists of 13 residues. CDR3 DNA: TGTGCCTGGAACCCCTCCTATAATTCACCCCTCCACTTT. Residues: CAWNPSYNSPLHF. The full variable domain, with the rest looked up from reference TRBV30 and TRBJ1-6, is SQTIHQWPATLVQPVGSPLSLECTVEGTSNPNLYWYRQAAGRGLQLLFYSVGIGQISSEVPQNLSASRPQDRQFILSSKKLLLSDSGFYLCAWNPSYNSPLHFGNGTRLTVT.

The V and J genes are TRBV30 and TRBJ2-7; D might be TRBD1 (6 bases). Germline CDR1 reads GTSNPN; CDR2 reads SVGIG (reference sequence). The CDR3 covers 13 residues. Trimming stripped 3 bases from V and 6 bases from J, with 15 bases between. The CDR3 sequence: CAWRTQGLSEQYF. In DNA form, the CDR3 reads TGTGCCTGGAGAACTCAGGGGTTGTCCGAGCAGTACTTC.

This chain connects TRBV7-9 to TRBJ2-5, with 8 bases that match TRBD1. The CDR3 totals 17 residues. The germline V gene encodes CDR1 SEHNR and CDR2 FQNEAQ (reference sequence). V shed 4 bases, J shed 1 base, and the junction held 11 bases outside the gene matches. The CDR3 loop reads CASSSRGPVHLQETQYF. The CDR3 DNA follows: TGTGCCAGCAGCTCCAGGGGGCCCGTTCACCTCCAAGAGACCCAGTACTTC.

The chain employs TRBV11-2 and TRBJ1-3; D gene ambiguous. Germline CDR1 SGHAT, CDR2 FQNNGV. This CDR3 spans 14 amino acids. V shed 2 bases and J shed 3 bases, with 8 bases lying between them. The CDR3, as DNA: TGTGCCAGCAGCTTAATGCAGTTTGGAAACACCATATATTTT. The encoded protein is CASSLMQFGNTIYF.

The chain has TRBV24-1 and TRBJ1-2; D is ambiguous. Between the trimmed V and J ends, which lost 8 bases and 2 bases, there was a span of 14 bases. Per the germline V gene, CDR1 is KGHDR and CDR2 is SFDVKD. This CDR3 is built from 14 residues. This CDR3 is CATMPTGGNYGYTF. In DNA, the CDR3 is TGTGCCACCATGCCGACCGGAGGGAACTATGGCTACACCTTC.

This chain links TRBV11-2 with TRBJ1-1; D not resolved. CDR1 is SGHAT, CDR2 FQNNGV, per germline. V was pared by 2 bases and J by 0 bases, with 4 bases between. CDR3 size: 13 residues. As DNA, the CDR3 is TGTGCCAGCAGCTTAACAGTGAACACTGAAGCTTTCTTT. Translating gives CASSLTVNTEAFF.

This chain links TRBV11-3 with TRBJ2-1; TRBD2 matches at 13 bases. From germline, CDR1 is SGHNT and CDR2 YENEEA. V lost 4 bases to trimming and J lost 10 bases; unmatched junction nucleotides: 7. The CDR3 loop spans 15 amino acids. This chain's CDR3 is CASSSRLAGGEEQFF. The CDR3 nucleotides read TGTGCCAGCAGCTCCAGACTAGCGGGGGGCGAGGAGCAGTTCTTC.